These 31 T cell receptor beta chains originate from one sample sequenced in a study of T-cell reconstitution after alpha-beta-depleted transplantation in children. Construction of the TCRbeta library involved unique molecular identifiers. TCRdb used MiXCR to reprocess the PCR reads, holding one entry per CDR3 protein. Of approximately 980,000 distinct CDR3 sequences listed, 25% to 35% are singletons. Source: PBMCs, mostly from graft donor cells, taken 360 days after TCRalphabeta/CD19-depleted stem cell transplant. These receptors were collected from a boy under two years old who had a stem cell transplant for SCID, so the T cells may come from the graft donor.

The rearrangement links TRBV11-2 to TRBJ2-1, with D unresolved. The V end was cut by 4 bases, the J end by 9 bases, with 13 bases between. Germline V gives CDR1 SGHAT, CDR2 FQNNGV. The CDR3 totals 13 residues. For the CDR3, the DNA is TGTGCCAGCAGCTCCTCCAGCTCGGGTGAGCAGTTCTTC. This encodes CASSSSSSGEQFF.

The gene calls are TRBV20-1 and TRBJ1-1; 8 nucleotides agree with TRBD1. Germline loops: CDR1 DFQATT, CDR2 SNEGSKA (reference sequence). This CDR3 has 15 residues. Germline trimming cut 3 bases from V and 7 bases from J; bases unmatched to any gene: 13. CDR3 nucleotide sequence: TGCAGTGCTAGCCCTCTAAGGACAGGGCGTTTTGAAGCTTTCTTT. Encoded protein: CSASPLRTGRFEAFF.

The chain joins TRBV12-3 or TRBV12-4 to TRBJ1-2, with 9 bases lining up with TRBD1. V was pared by 4 bases and J by 8 bases, with 11 bases of the junction left unmatched. This CDR3 has 15 residues. CDR3 protein: CASSSSRDRARGYTF. CDR3 bases: TGTGCCAGCAGTTCTTCCCGGGACAGGGCTCGGGGCTACACCTTC.

The rearrangement joins TRBV2 to TRBJ1-5, with a tentative D call TRBD1 (6 bases). Per germline, CDR1 SNHLY and CDR2 FYNNEI. There are 15 residues in the CDR3. Trimming stripped 7 bases from V and 0 bases from J, with 13 bases between. The CDR3 sequence is CASTSDRRSNQPQHF. For the CDR3, the DNA is TGTGCCAGCACCTCGGACAGACGTAGCAATCAGCCCCAGCATTTT.

The chain is built from TRBV9 and TRBJ1-4; TRBD1 is a possible D gene (6 bases). Germline V CDR1 and CDR2: SGDLS, YYNGEE. V was trimmed by 0 bases and J by 2 bases, leaving 17 bases between them. The CDR3 extends over 18 amino acids. In DNA, the CDR3 is TGTGCCAGCAGCGTAGGGGGTACAGGGCTGACGACTAATGAAAAACTGTTTTTT. Its protein product is CASSVGGTGLTTNEKLFF.

In this sample, this clonotype turned up a few times. This chain joins TRBV7-9 and TRBJ2-7, with 7 bases that match TRBD1. Trimming removed 0 bases from V and 0 bases from J; junction bases left unmatched: 5. Germline assignment: CDR1 SEHNR and CDR2 FQNEAQ (reference sequence). The CDR3 has 16 residues. CDR3 sequence (DNA): TGTGCCAGCAGCTTAGCCGCCGGGACAGCCTCCTACGAGCAGTACTTC. It specifies CASSLAAGTASYEQYF.

This clonotype has only a few counts. The chain has TRBV12-3 or TRBV12-4 and TRBJ1-3; weak D call: TRBD1 (6 bases). The CDR3 runs 15 residues. V was trimmed by 2 bases and J by 5 bases, leaving 13 bases between them. The CDR3 nucleotides read TGTGCCAGCAGTTTATCACAGGGCAACAGAAACACCATATATTTT. It yields the protein CASSLSQGNRNTIYF.

The chain uses TRBV20-1 and TRBJ2-1, with a weak D call TRBD2 (6 bases). The V and J ends lost 6 bases and 7 bases respectively, with 25 bases between them. Germline V lookup: CDR1 DFQATT, CDR2 SNEGSKA (reference sequence). CDR3 size: 16 residues. The CDR3 region has the DNA TGCAGTGCGCCTTCCAGGTCCGGGACTGGGAGAAATGAGCAGTTCTTC. This translates into CSAPSRSGTGRNEQFF.

The CDR3 sequence is CASSPRFTGTDYEQYF. The CDR3 bases are TGTGCCAGCAGCCCAAGGTTCACCGGGACCGACTACGAGCAGTACTTC. The V gene is TRBV9, the J gene TRBJ2-7; tentatively, D is TRBD1 or TRBD2 (5 bases each). This CDR3 spans 16 amino acids. With 4 bases removed from V and 3 bases from J, the gap between germline ends came to 20 bases. CDR1 is SGDLS, CDR2 YYNGEE, per germline.

This clonotype was seen a few times. V gene TRBV9 combines with J gene TRBJ2-1; no clear D gene. V was shortened by 4 bases and J by 9 bases, with 14 bases between the two germline ends. CDR3 size: 13 residues. In germline, CDR1 is SGDLS, CDR2 YYNGEE. CDR3 DNA sequence: TGTGCCAGCAGCCTTTATCAGGTGGCTGAGCAGTTCTTC. Protein product: CASSLYQVAEQFF. Together with reference TRBV9 and TRBJ2-1, the CDR3 gives the full variable domain: DSGVTQTPKHLITATGQRVTLRCSPRSGDLSVYWYQQSLDQGLQFLIQYYNGEERAKGNILERFSAQQFPDLHSELNLSSLELGDSALYFCASSLYQVAEQFFGPGTRLTVL.

This clonotype was counted only a few times. The chain is built from TRBV12-3 or TRBV12-4 and TRBJ2-1; D not resolved. The V gene lost 7 bases and the J gene lost 4 bases, with 5 bases spanning the gap. CDR3 length: 11 amino acids. CDR3 bases: TGTGCCAGCAATAAGTACAATGAGCAGTTCTTC. Protein: CASNKYNEQFF.

This clonotype was detected only a few times. The chain combines TRBV7-3 with TRBJ2-1; D is unresolved. Germline-derived CDR1 and CDR2 are SGHTA and FQGTGA. The ends were cut back, 1 base at V and 10 bases at J, with 11 bases in the middle. The CDR3 extends over 13 amino acids. The CDR3 loop reads CASSLIPNQEQFF. In DNA, the CDR3 is TGTGCCAGCAGCTTAATCCCCAATCAGGAGCAGTTCTTC.

This clonotype showed up just a few times. This chain uses TRBV24-1 with TRBJ2-5; possibly TRBD2 for D (5 bases). Germline V gene lookup returns CDR1 KGHDR and CDR2 SFDVKD. This CDR3 has 13 amino acids. V was pared by 4 bases and J by 9 bases, with 14 bases between. The CDR3 nucleotides read TGTGCCACCAGTGACCCGGCTTCGAGGGCCCAGTACTTC. It translates to CATSDPASRAQYF.

The chain is built from TRBV29-1 and TRBJ1-1; TRBD1 is a possible D gene (6 bases). The CDR3 covers 13 residues. CDR1 SQVTM and CDR2 ANQGSEA come from the germline V gene. Trimming pared 4 bases from V and 4 bases from J, leaving 13 bases between. CDR3 in amino acids: CSVVMGAATEAFF. CDR3 nucleotides: TGCAGCGTTGTTATGGGGGCAGCCACTGAAGCTTTCTTT.

The chain joins TRBV2 to TRBJ2-1; 12 bases agree with TRBD2. The CDR3 runs 16 residues. CDR1 and CDR2 (germline): SNHLY, FYNNEI. V shed 8 bases and J 5 bases; nucleotides not matched to a gene: 10. The CDR3 loop reads CASLLLAGGLHNEQFF. The CDR3 nucleotides are TGTGCCAGCCTGTTACTAGCGGGGGGTCTACACAATGAGCAGTTCTTC. Looking up the rest from reference TRBV2 and TRBJ2-1 gives the full variable domain: EPEVTQTPSHQVTQMGQEVILRCVPISNHLYFYWYRQILGQKVEFLVSFYNNEISEKSEIFDDQFSVERPDGSNFTLKIRSTKLEDSAMYFCASLLLAGGLHNEQFFGPGTRLTVL.

J is TRBJ2-3 and V is TRBV20-1, with D perhaps matching TRBD1 (6 bases). Germline-derived CDR1 and CDR2 are DFQATT and SNEGSKA (reference sequence). This CDR3 region has 14 residues. Trimming removed 6 bases from V and 3 bases from J, with 16 bases in between. The CDR3 DNA sequence: TGCAGTGCCCGTTGGACAGAGGGAACAGATACGCAGTATTTT. This codes for CSARWTEGTDTQYF.

V is TRBV4-2 and J is TRBJ2-5, with D perhaps TRBD1 or TRBD2 (6 bases each). Per germline, CDR1 LGHNA and CDR2 YNFKEQ. The CDR3 has 16 amino acids. The V gene lost 0 bases and the J gene lost 5 bases, with 16 bases spanning the gap. The CDR3 DNA reads TGTGCCAGCAGCCAAGATAATTCGGGGGCTAGGGAGACCCAGTACTTC. Its translation: CASSQDNSGARETQYF.

The rearrangement links TRBV12-3 or TRBV12-4 to TRBJ2-2; possibly TRBD1 for D (6 bases). The CDR3 has 16 residues. V dropped 0 bases and J dropped 6 bases, with 14 bases sitting between them. The CDR3 loop reads CASSLAGPGEAGELFF. CDR3 nucleotide sequence: TGTGCCAGCAGTTTAGCCGGGCCAGGGGAAGCCGGGGAGCTGTTTTTT.

This clonotype appeared many times. This chain uses TRBV6-2 or TRBV6-3 with TRBJ2-2, with 8 bases lining up with TRBD1. The trim removed 8 bases at V and 5 bases at J, leaving 4 bases unmatched. CDR1 is MNHEY and CDR2 is SVGEGT in the germline V gene. The length of the CDR3 is 13 residues. CDR3 loop: CASDQGATGELFF. CDR3 nucleotide sequence: TGTGCCAGCGACCAGGGGGCGACCGGGGAGCTGTTTTTT.

The rearrangement links TRBV2 to TRBJ2-1; TRBD1 matches 8 bases. The CDR3 loop spans 15 amino acids. Germline assignment: CDR1 SNHLY and CDR2 FYNNEI. J gave up 2 bases and V 6 bases, and 6 bases lay outside the gene matches. As DNA, the CDR3 is TGTGCCAGCAGGGAGGACAGGGTAGCCTACAATGAGCAGTTCTTC. It is translated as CASREDRVAYNEQFF.

This clonotype was seen a handful of times. This chain joins TRBV20-1 and TRBJ2-4; perhaps TRBD1 as D (6 bases). Trimming took off 1 base at V and 2 bases at J, with 15 bases between the two ends. CDR1 and CDR2 from the germline V gene are DFQATT and SNEGSKA (reference sequence). The CDR3 extends over 16 amino acids. This CDR3 reads CSARVGAPGPKNIQYF. The CDR3 region has the DNA TGCAGTGCTAGAGTGGGGGCACCTGGGCCCAAAAACATTCAGTACTTC.

The V gene is TRBV20-1, the J gene TRBJ1-1, with D tentatively TRBD1 (6 bases). Trimming removed 4 bases from V and 1 base from J, with 10 bases in between. Per the germline V gene, CDR1 is DFQATT and CDR2 is SNEGSKA (reference sequence). The CDR3 consists of 13 residues. The CDR3, as DNA: TGCAGTGCTACCGGGACACCGAACACTGAAGCTTTCTTT. The encoded protein is CSATGTPNTEAFF.

The V and J genes are TRBV7-2 and TRBJ2-1; maybe TRBD1 (6 bases). Germline assignment: CDR1 SGHTA and CDR2 FQGNSA. CDR3 length: 14 residues. V dropped 1 base and J dropped 5 bases, with 9 bases sitting between them. The CDR3 DNA sequence: TGTGCCAGCAGCTTAGGGACAGCGAACAATGAGCAGTTCTTC. Its protein product is CASSLGTANNEQFF.

The chain couples TRBV6-1 to TRBJ2-7; D might be TRBD1 (6 bases). Germline loops: CDR1 MNHNS, CDR2 SASEGT. V lost 7 bases to trimming and J lost 0 bases, with 13 bases between them. The CDR3 has 14 amino acids. DNA of the CDR3: TGTGCCAGCAATCGGGACACCGGCTCCTACGAGCAGTACTTC. Protein product: CASNRDTGSYEQYF.

The DNA of the CDR3 is TGTGCCACCAAACCCGGGACTTTGAAGACCGAGCAGTTCTTC. The encoded protein is CATKPGTLKTEQFF. The rearrangement uses TRBV12-3 or TRBV12-4 and TRBJ2-1; tentative D call: TRBD2 (6 bases). V was clipped by 10 bases and J by 10 bases, with 23 bases between them. This CDR3 spans 14 amino acids.

The sample holds a few counts of this clonotype. The chain recombines TRBV5-6 with TRBJ2-1; D is possibly TRBD2 (7 bases). Germline values: CDR1 SGHDT, CDR2 YYEEEE. With 0 bases removed from V and 7 bases from J, the gap between germline ends came to 14 bases. The CDR3 has 15 amino acids. The CDR3 loop is CASSLEGGGRNEQFF. Written as DNA, the CDR3 is TGTGCCAGCAGCTTGGAGGGGGGGGGGCGGAATGAGCAGTTCTTC.

This chain links TRBV5-1 with TRBJ1-1; D is unclear. Germline V gene data show CDR1 as SGHRS and CDR2 as YFSETQ. There are 13 residues in the CDR3. Trimming took off 7 bases at V and 0 bases at J, with 10 bases between the two ends. The CDR3 coding sequence is TGCGCCAGCCAACCTTTCTTGAACACTGAAGCTTTCTTT. Translation gives CASQPFLNTEAFF.

The DNA of the CDR3 is TGCGCCAGCAGCCAAGATCGACGTTCCTACAATGAGCAGTTCTTC. It yields the protein CASSQDRRSYNEQFF. The rearrangement links TRBV4-1 to TRBJ2-1; D call uncertain. The germline V gene has CDR1 MGHRA and CDR2 YSYEKL. The V and J ends lost 0 bases and 1 base respectively, with 7 bases between them. CDR3 length: 15 residues.

The chain is built from TRBV3-1 and TRBJ2-5; 7 bases agree with TRBD1. After removal of 0 bases from V and 0 bases from J, the junction contained 1 base not matched to a gene. Germline V gene lookup returns CDR1 LGHDT and CDR2 YNNKEL (reference sequence). The CDR3 extends over 15 amino acids. The CDR3 reads CASSQDTGDQETQYF. The CDR3 DNA follows: TGTGCCAGCAGCCAAGATACAGGGGACCAAGAGACCCAGTACTTC.

J is TRBJ1-2 and V is TRBV20-1, with D perhaps matching TRBD1 (6 bases). This CDR3 is built from 15 residues. V gave up 1 base and J gave up 4 bases, with 16 bases separating them. Germline loops: CDR1 DFQATT, CDR2 SNEGSKA (reference sequence). In DNA, the CDR3 is TGCAGTGCTAGAGTACACAGGGTTATCGGCTATGGCTACACCTTC. It yields the protein CSARVHRVIGYGYTF.

This clonotype was counted many times. The genes are TRBV4-2 and TRBJ1-1; possible D gene TRBD1, 5 bases. From germline, CDR1 is LGHNA and CDR2 YNFKEQ. The V and J ends lost 1 base and 1 base respectively, with 10 bases between them. This CDR3 has 15 residues. The CDR3 sequence is CASSQGGVRNTEAFF. For the CDR3, the DNA is TGTGCCAGCAGCCAAGGAGGGGTACGGAACACTGAAGCTTTCTTT.